These 6 T cell receptor beta chains originate from one sample sequenced in a study of beta chain features in type 1 diabetes. The entirety of the isolated RNA underwent reverse transcription, so expressed TCRB transcripts were sequenced. Data came from immunoSEQ multiplex PCR; TCRdb stores just in-frame clones and leaves some out. The table has 850,000 to 900,000 clones, about a sixth seen once; the top ten hold 0.023%. Material: naive CD4+ T cells from blood. These receptor sequences come from a woman aged 18-29 years in good health.

This clone was detected only a few times. The same CDR3 arises from other DNA sequences in this sample as well. This rearrangement joins TRBV7-9 to TRBJ2-7; tentative D call: TRBD2 (5 bases). The V gene lost 1 base and the J gene lost 2 bases, with 9 bases spanning the gap. The CDR3 loop spans 14 amino acids. Germline lookup yields CDR1 SEHNR and CDR2 FQNEAQ (reference sequence). The CDR3 sequence: CASSLGLAAYEQYF. DNA for the CDR3: TGTGCCAGCAGCTTAGGGCTAGCAGCCTACGAGCAGTACTTC.

This clone was picked up a small number of times. The rearrangement links TRBV5-4 to TRBJ2-1, with D perhaps matching TRBD2 (6 bases). Germline V gives CDR1 SGHNT, CDR2 YYREEE (reference sequence). CDR3 size: 16 residues. V was clipped by 0 bases and J by 0 bases, with 10 bases between them. The DNA of the CDR3 is TGTGCCAGCAGCTTGGTCGCCGGGAGCTCCTACAATGAGCAGTTCTTC. Translation gives CASSLVAGSSYNEQFF. The whole variable domain, remainder taken from reference TRBV5-4 and TRBJ2-1, is ETGVTQSPTHLIKTRGQQVTLRCSSQSGHNTVSWYQQALGQGPQFIFQYYREEENGRGNFPPRFSGLQFPNYSSELNVNALELDDSALYLCASSLVAGSSYNEQFFGPGTRLTVL.

This chain connects TRBV15 to TRBJ1-2; D gene unclear. Trimming took 0 bases from V and 4 from J, leaving 6 bases between them. The CDR3 has 13 residues. Germline V gene sequence: CDR1 LNHNV, CDR2 YYDKDF (reference sequence). This chain's CDR3 is CATSRDHSYGYTF. CDR3 coding DNA: TGTGCCACCAGCAGAGATCACAGCTATGGCTACACCTTC.

As to this clone: An end of the junction does not agree with germline; a read error may underlie this. The chain combines TRBV6-1 with TRBJ1-4; D gene uncertain. The V gene's germline CDR1 is MNHNS and CDR2 SASEGT. This CDR3 comprises 13 residues. CDR3 amino acids: CASSGGSGLRRAF. For the CDR3, the DNA is TGTGCCAGCAGTGGGGGTAGCGGGCTTAGGCGGGCTTTT.

The table lists this clone with a few counts. The rearrangement uses TRBV28 and TRBJ2-7, with 10 bases matching TRBD2. Per germline, CDR1 MDHEN and CDR2 SYDVKM. CDR3 size: 15 residues. V lost 6 bases, J lost 4 bases, and 9 bases stayed unmatched. For the CDR3, the DNA is TGTGCCAGCAGCCCCCCGCCTAGCGGGAGTTACGAGCAGTACTTC. Encoded protein: CASSPPPSGSYEQYF. Full variable domain (missing parts from reference TRBV28 and TRBJ2-7): DVKVTQSSRYLVKRTGEKVFLECVQDMDHENMFWYRQDPGLGLRLIYFSYDVKMKEKGDIPEGYSVSREKKERFSLILESASTNQTSMYLCASSPPPSGSYEQYFGPGTRLTVT.

This clone has just a few counts. The chain links TRBV28 to TRBJ2-7, with 9 bases fitting TRBD1. The V gene's germline CDR1 is MDHEN and CDR2 SYDVKM. J gave up 2 bases and V 5 bases, and 7 bases lay outside the gene matches. This CDR3 region has 15 residues. The CDR3 loop is CASSPATGGTYEQYF. CDR3 sequence (DNA): TGTGCCAGCAGTCCGGCGACAGGGGGAACCTACGAGCAGTACTTC.